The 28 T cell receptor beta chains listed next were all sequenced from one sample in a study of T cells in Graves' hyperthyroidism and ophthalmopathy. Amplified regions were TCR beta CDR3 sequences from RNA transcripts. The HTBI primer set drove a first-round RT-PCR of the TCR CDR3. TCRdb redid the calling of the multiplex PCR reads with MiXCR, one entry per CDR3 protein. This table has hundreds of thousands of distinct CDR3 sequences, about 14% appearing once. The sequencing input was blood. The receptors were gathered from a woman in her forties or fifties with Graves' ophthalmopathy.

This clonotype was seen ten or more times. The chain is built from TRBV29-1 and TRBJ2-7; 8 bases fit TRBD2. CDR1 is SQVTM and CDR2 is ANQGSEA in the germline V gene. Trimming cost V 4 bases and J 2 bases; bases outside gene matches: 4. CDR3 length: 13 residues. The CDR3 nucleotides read TGCAGCGTTGGGGCGGGAGGAGCCTACGAGCAGTACTTC. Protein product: CSVGAGGAYEQYF.

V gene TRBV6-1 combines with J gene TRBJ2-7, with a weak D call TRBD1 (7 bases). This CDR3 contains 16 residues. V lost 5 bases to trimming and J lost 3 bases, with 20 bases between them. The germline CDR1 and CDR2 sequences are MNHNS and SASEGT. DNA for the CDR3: TGTGCCAGCAGTCAGTCGGGGGACAGATCCATCTACGAGCAGTACTTC. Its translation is CASSQSGDRSIYEQYF.

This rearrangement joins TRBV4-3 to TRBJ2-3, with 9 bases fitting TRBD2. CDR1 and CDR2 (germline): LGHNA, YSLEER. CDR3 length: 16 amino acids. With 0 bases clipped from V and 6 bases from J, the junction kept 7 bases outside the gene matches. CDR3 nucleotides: TGCGCCAGCAGCCAAGATTCTAGCGGGAAAGGTGATACGCAGTATTTT. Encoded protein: CASSQDSSGKGDTQYF.

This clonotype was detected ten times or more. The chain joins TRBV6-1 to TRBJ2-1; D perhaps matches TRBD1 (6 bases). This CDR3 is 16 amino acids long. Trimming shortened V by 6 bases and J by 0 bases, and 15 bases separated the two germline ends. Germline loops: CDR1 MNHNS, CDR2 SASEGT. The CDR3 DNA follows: TGTGCCAGCAGGCCCGGGACAACTAGCTCCTACAATGAGCAGTTCTTC. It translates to CASRPGTTSSYNEQFF.

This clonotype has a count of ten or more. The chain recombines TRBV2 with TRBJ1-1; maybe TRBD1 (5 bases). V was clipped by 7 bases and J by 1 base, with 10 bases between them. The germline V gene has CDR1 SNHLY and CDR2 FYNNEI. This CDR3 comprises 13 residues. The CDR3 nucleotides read TGTGCCAGCACTCGGGGGGAGAACACTGAAGCTTTCTTT. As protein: CASTRGENTEAFF. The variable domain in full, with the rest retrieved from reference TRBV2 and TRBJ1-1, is EPEVTQTPSHQVTQMGQEVILRCVPISNHLYFYWYRQILGQKVEFLVSFYNNEISEKSEIFDDQFSVERPDGSNFTLKIRSTKLEDSAMYFCASTRGENTEAFFGQGTRLTVV.

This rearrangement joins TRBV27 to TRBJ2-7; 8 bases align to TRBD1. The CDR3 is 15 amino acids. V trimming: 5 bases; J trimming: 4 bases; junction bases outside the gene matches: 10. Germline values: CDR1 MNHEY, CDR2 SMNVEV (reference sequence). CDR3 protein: CASSTLRGRGYEQYF. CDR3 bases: TGTGCCAGCAGTACCCTCAGGGGGCGCGGGTACGAGCAGTACTTC.

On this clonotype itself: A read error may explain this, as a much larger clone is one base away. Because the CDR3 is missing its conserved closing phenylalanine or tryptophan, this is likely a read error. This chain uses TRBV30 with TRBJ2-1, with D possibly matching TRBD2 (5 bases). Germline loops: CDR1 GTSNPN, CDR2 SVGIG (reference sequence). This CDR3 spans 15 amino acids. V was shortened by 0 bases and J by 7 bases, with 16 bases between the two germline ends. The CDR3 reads CAWSVRLARDNEQFS. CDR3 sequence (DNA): TGTGCCTGGAGTGTACGGCTAGCCCGCGATAATGAGCAGTTCTCC.

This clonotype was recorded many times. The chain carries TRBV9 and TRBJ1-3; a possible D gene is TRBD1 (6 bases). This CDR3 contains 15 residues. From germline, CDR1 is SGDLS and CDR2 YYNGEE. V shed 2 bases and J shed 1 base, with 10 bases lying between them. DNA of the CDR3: TGTGCCAGCAGCGTTAACCAGGGGTCTGGAAACACCATATATTTT. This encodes CASSVNQGSGNTIYF.

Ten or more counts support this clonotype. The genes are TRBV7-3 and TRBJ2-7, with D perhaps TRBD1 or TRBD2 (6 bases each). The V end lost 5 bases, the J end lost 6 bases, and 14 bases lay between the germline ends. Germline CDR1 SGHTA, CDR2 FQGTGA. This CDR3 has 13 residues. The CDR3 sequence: CASSPEGGREQYF. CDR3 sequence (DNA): TGTGCCAGCAGCCCAGAGGGGGGCCGCGAGCAGTACTTC. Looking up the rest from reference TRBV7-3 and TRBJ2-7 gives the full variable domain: GAGVSQTPSNKVTEKGKYVELRCDPISGHTALYWYRQSLGQGPEFLIYFQGTGAADDSGLPNDRFFAVRPEGSVSTLKIQRTERGDSAVYLCASSPEGGREQYFGPGTRLTVT.

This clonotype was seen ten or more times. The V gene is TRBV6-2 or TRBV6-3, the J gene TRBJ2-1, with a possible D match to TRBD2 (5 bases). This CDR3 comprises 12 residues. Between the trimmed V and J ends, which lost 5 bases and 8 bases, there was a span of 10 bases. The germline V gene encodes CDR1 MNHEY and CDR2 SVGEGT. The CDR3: CASSRGYDEQFF. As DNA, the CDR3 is TGTGCCAGCAGTCGAGGGTACGATGAGCAGTTCTTC.

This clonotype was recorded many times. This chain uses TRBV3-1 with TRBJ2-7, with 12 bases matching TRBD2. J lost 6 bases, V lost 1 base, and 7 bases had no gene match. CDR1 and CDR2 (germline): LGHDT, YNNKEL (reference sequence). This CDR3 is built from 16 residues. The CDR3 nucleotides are TGTGCCAGCAGCCAAGGACTAGCGGGAGTCTATAGCGAGCAGTACTTC. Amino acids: CASSQGLAGVYSEQYF.

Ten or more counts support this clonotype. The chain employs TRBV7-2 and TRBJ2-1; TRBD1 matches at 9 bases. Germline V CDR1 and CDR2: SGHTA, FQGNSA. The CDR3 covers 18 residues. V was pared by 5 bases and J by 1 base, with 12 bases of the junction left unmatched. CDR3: CASSRRGGGQGSYNEQFF. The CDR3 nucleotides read TGTGCCAGCAGCCGTAGGGGGGGTGGACAGGGGTCCTACAATGAGCAGTTCTTC.

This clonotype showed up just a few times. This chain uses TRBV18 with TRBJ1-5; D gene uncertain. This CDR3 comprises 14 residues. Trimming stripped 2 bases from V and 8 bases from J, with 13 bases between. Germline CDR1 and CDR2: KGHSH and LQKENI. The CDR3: CASSPSEGWEPQHF. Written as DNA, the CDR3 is TGTGCCAGCTCACCATCCGAGGGCTGGGAGCCCCAGCATTTT.

CDR3 sequence: CSAPPLAGGPDTQYF. The CDR3 DNA sequence: TGCAGTGCGCCACCTCTAGCGGGAGGGCCGGATACGCAGTATTTT. The chain carries TRBV20-1 and TRBJ2-3; 12 bases line up with TRBD2. CDR3 length equals 15 residues. Germline trimming cut 6 bases from V and 6 bases from J; bases unmatched to any gene: 10. Germline values: CDR1 DFQATT, CDR2 SNEGSKA (reference sequence).

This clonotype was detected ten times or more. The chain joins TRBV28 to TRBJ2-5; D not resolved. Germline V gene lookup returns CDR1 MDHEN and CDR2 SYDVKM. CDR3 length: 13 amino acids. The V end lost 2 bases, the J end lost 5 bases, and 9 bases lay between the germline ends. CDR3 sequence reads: CASSLGAPETQYF. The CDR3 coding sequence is TGTGCCAGCAGTTTAGGAGCTCCGGAGACCCAGTACTTC.

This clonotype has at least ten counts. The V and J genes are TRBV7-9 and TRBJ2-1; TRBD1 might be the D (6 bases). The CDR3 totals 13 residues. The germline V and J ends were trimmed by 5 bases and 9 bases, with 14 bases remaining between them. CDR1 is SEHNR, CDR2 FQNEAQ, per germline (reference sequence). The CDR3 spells CASSPERTAEQFF. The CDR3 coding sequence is TGTGCCAGCAGCCCAGAGCGGACAGCTGAGCAGTTCTTC.

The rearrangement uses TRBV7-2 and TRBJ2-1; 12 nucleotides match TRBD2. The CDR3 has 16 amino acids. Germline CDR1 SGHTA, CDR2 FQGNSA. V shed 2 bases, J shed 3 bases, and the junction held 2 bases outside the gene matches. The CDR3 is CASSLLAGGFYNEQFF. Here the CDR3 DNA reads TGTGCCAGCAGCTTACTAGCGGGAGGGTTCTACAATGAGCAGTTCTTC.

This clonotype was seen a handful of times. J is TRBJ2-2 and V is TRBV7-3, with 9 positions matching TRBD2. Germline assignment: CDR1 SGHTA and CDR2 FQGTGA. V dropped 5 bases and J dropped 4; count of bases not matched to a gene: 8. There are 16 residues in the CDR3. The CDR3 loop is CASSGVAGVPTGELFF. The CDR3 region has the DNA TGTGCCAGCAGCGGTGTAGCGGGAGTCCCCACCGGGGAGCTGTTTTTT. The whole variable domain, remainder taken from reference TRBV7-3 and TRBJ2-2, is GAGVSQTPSNKVTEKGKYVELRCDPISGHTALYWYRQSLGQGPEFLIYFQGTGAADDSGLPNDRFFAVRPEGSVSTLKIQRTERGDSAVYLCASSGVAGVPTGELFFGEGSRLTVL.

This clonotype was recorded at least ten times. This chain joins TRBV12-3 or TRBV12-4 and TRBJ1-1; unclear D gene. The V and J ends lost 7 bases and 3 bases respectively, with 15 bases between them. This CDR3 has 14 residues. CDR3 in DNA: TGTGCCAGCACCTCCCCGGGAATGGACACTGAAGCTTTCTTT. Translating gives CASTSPGMDTEAFF.

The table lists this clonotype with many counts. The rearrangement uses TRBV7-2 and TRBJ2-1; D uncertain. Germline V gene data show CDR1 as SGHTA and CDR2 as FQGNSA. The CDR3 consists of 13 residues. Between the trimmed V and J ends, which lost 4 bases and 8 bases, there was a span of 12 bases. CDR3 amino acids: CASSSRASDEQFF. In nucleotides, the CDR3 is TGTGCCAGCAGCTCCCGGGCGAGCGATGAGCAGTTCTTC.

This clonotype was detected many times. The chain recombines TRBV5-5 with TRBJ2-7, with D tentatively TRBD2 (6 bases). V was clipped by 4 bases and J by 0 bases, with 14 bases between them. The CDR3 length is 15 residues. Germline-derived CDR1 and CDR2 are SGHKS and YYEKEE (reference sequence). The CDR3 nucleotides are TGTGCCAGCAGCCCTGGGAGGCTGGCCTCCTACGAGCAGTACTTC. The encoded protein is CASSPGRLASYEQYF.

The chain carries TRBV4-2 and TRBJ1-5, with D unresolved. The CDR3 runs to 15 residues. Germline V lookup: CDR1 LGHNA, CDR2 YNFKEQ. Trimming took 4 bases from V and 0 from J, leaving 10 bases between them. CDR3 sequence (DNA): TGTGCCAGCAGCCGTCGGGTCGGTAGCAATCAGCCCCAGCATTTT. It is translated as CASSRRVGSNQPQHF.

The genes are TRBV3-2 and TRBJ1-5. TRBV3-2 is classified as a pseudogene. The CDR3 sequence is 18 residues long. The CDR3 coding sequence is TGTGCCAGCAGCTCCGACCGTTGTCGCAGTCAACGCAATCAGCCCCAGCATTTT. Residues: CASSSDRCRSQRNQPQHF.

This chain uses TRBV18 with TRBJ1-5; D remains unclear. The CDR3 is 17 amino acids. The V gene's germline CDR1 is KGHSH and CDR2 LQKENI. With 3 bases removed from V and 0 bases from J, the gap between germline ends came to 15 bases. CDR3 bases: TGTGCCAGCTCACCTGGAGGGTCTGTGCGTAGCAATCAGCCCCAGCATTTT. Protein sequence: CASSPGGSVRSNQPQHF.

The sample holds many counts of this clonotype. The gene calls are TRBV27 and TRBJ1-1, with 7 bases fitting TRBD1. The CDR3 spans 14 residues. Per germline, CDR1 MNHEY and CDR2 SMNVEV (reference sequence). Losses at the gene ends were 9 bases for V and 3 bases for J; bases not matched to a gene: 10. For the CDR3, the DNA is TGTGCCAGTGCCTTGGACAGGTTAGACACTGAAGCTTTCTTT. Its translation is CASALDRLDTEAFF.

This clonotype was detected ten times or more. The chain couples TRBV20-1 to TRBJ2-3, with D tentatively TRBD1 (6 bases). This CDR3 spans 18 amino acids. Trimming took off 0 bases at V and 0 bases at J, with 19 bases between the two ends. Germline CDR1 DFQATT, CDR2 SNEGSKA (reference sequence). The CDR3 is CSARDSDGRGPSTDTQYF. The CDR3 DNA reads TGCAGTGCTAGAGATTCGGATGGCAGGGGCCCTAGCACAGATACGCAGTATTTT.

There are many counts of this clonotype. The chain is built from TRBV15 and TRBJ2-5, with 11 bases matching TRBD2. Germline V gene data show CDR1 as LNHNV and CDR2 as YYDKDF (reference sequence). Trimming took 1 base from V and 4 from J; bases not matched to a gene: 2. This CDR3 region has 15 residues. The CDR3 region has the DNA TGTGCCACCAGCAGAGGGGGGACTAGCGGAGAGACCCAGTACTTC. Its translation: CATSRGGTSGETQYF. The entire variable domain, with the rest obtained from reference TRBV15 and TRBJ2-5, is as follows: DAMVIQNPRYQVTQFGKPVTLSCSQTLNHNVMYWYQQKSSQAPKLLFHYYDKDFNNEADTPDNFQSRRPNTSFCFLDIRSPGLGDTAMYLCATSRGGTSGETQYFGPGTRLLVL.

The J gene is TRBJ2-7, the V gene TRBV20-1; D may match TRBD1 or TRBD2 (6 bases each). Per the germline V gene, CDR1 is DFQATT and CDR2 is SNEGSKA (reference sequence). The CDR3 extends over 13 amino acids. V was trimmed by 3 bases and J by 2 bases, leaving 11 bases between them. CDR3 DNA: TGCAGTGCTAGGAGAGGGGGGACCTACGAGCAGTACTTC. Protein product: CSARRGGTYEQYF.